Sequencing of this TCR beta chain was carried out in a study of graft-versus-host responses after intestinal transplantation (dated by TCRdb to about 2021). Background on the whole study: Multivisceral, liver-intestinal, or isolated intestinal transplants were received by the recipients. Every recipient was given anti-thymocyte globulin induction, followed by 3 to 4 years of maintenance tacrolimus and steroids. Graft-versus-host and host-versus-graft alloreactive T cell clones were tracked in the graft, circulation and bone marrow after intestinal transplantation using bulk TCR-beta CDR3 sequencing. Alloreactive clones were identified by sequencing pre-transplant mixed lymphocyte reaction products and comparing them with unstimulated pre-transplant donor and recipient T cells. The cohort enrolled 20 to 25 intestinal transplant recipients, one of whom was a retransplant, and a few patients without pretransplant specimens were excluded. Donor T cell macrochimerism was defined as a peak of at least 4% donor T cells among recipient peripheral blood mononuclear cells. Rather than going through the commercial service, samples from a few later patients were sequenced in-house on an Illumina MiSeq and processed with MiXCR. Overall study results and their limits: The relatively low number and heterogeneity of intestinal transplant patients limited the conclusions. In patients with donor T cell macrochimerism, the allografts had high GvH to HvG T cell clonal ratios. GvH clones were detected in recipient bone marrow, and some appeared earlier in ileal mucosa or blood, consistent with an intestinal mucosal origin. Early after transplant, peak levels of circulating GvH clones were found to be associated with declines in HvG clones.

Points on this clone: Its antigen specificity is not known. No clone much larger than this one lies a single base away; base qualities are absent.

Unmatched junction bases come to 3, with V trimmed by 0 bases and J by 4 bases. CDR1 and CDR2 are read off the germline V gene as LGHNA and YNFKEQ. The CDR3 covers 16 residues, taking in both the cysteine and the phenylalanine. The CDR3 DNA has 48 bases and is translated from base 1. The library was prepared using the immunoSEQ multiplex PCR assay. In most patients, genomic DNA was isolated using the Qiagen DNeasy Blood and Tissue Kit and sent frozen to Adaptive Biotechnologies for TCR sequencing. High-throughput TCR-beta CDR3 sequencing of genomic DNA from most patients was performed by Adaptive Biotechnologies. Processing in the source paper ran as follows. Adaptive's ImmunoSEQ software supplied the TCR sequencing data for around 19 patients, while MiXCR and VDJtools were used to process a few other patients. To correct CD4 versus CD8 sorting errors, any sequence found in both subsets at a frequency ratio below 5:1 was removed. CDR3 nucleotide sequences shared between donor and recipient were removed because their origin could not be assigned. Alloreactive clones required at least 2-fold expansion over unstimulated cells and minimum CFSE-low frequency of 0.002% (template counts) or 0.001% (read counts). Clones detected in sequenced pre-transplant spleen, lymph node, or MLR CFSE-low populations of the donor or recipient were defined as mappable. Cumulative frequency of alloreactive clones was calculated as a percentage of all sequences weighted by copy number. TCRdb obtained this table from immuneACCESS and retained in-frame rearrangements with V and J assigned. These tables miss some clones; where compared with another copy, unresolved V genes account for less than half of the shortfall, and the remainder is unexplained. The V and J calls and the clone size are those of that table, but D and trimming were determined from the DNA. This sample has tens of thousands of clones in its table, and around 89% of those were observed once. The top ten clones comprise about 4% of the sample.

In the paper's terms, the time point label means: cells obtained before transplantation from donor or recipient. CD3+CD4+ and CD3+CD8+ populations were FACS-sorted from unstimulated pre-transplant donor and recipient cells taken from spleen or lymph nodes. The sample here was unstimulated CD8+ T cells sorted from spleen or lymph node cells, taken before transplant. The clonotype originates from a human donor who was the organ donor for an intestinal transplant. The sequence links TRBV4-2 to TRBJ2-3; 11 central bases correspond to TRBD2. Here the CDR3 is given as CASSQERSGGADTQYF. The sequenced DNA: TGTGCCAGCAGCCAAGAACGTAGCGGGGGGGCAGATACGCAGTATTTT.